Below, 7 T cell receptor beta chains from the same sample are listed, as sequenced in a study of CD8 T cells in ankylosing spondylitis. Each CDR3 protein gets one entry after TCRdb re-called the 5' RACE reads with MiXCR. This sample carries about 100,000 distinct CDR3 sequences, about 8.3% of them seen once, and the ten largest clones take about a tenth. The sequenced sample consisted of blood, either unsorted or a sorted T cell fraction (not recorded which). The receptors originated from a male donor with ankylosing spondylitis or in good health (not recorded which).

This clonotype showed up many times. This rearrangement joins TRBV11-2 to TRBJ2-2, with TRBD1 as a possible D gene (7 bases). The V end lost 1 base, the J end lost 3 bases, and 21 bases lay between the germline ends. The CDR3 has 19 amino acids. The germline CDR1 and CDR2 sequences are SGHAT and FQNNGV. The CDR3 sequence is CASSLVLLTGRSYTGELFF. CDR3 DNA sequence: TGTGCCAGCAGCTTAGTTCTTTTGACAGGGAGGTCGTACACCGGGGAGCTGTTTTTT.

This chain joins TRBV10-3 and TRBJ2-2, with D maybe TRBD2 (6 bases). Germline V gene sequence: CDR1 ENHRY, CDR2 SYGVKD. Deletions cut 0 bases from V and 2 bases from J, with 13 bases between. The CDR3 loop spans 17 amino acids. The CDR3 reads CAISESPQGLNTGELFF. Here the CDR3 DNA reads TGTGCCATCAGTGAGTCACCGCAGGGACTTAACACCGGGGAGCTGTTTTTT.

CDR3 DNA: TGTGCCAGCAGCACGGGACAGGTTAAAGATACGCAGTATTTT. Amino acid sequence: CASSTGQVKDTQYF. V gene TRBV7-6 combines with J gene TRBJ2-3; 8 bases are a match to TRBD1. The germline V gene encodes CDR1 SGHVS and CDR2 FNYEAQ. V trimming: 5 bases; J trimming: 5 bases; junction bases outside the gene matches: 6. The CDR3 is 14 residues long.

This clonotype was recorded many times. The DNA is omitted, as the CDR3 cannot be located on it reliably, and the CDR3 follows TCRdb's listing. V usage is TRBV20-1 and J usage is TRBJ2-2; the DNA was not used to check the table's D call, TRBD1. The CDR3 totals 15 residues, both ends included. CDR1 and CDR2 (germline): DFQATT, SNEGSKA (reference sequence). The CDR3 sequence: CSASRTGRRAGELFF.

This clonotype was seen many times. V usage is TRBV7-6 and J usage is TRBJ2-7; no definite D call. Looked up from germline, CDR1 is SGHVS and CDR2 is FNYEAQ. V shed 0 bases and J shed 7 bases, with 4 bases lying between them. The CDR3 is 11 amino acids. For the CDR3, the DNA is TGTGCCAGCAGCTTAGCGGGTGAGCAGTACTTC. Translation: CASSLAGEQYF.

The CDR3 region is CASSFARDGYTF. CDR3 nucleotides: TGTGCCAGCAGCTTCGCCCGGGATGGCTACACCTTC. The V gene is TRBV7-2, the J gene TRBJ1-2, with no clear D. The CDR3 loop spans 12 amino acids. Between the trimmed V and J ends, which lost 3 bases and 6 bases, there was a span of 8 bases. Germline V gene lookup returns CDR1 SGHTA and CDR2 FQGNSA.

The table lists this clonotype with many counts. As DNA, the CDR3 is TGTGCCAGTAGTTCCCGGGACGTTACCTACGAGCAGTACTTC. This codes for CASSSRDVTYEQYF. This rearrangement joins TRBV19 to TRBJ2-7; possibly TRBD1 or TRBD2 for D (5 bases each). Per the germline V gene, CDR1 is LNHDA and CDR2 is SQIVND (reference sequence). Trimming took off 5 bases at V and 2 bases at J, with 13 bases between the two ends. This CDR3 is built from 14 residues.